The 8 T cell receptor beta chains below were found in one sample sequenced in a study of long-term antiretroviral therapy in people with HIV. Investigators performed immunoSEQ version v3.0 at survey level. Assay: immunoSEQ multiplex PCR; the TCRdb copy retains only in-frame clones and omits some. The sample contains roughly 28,000 clones, roughly 96% of which appear only once. Sequenced here: unsorted PBMCs, sampled more than 6 years after starting antiretroviral therapy. Receptors were obtained from a man aged 25-45 years with HIV.

The V gene is TRBV4-3, the J gene TRBJ2-5; D is uncertain. The J call is uncertain, as TRBJ2-7 better fits the DNA end. The germline CDR1 and CDR2 sequences are LGHNA and YSLEER. The CDR3 totals 15 residues. CDR3 nucleotide sequence: TGCGCCAGCAGCCAGGCGTCAACCAGGACCTACGAGCAGTACTTC. Translating gives CASSQASTRTYEQYF.

The chain combines TRBV30 with TRBJ1-1, with D possibly TRBD1 on 6 matching bases. V lost 1 base to trimming and J lost 1 base, with 28 bases between them. The germline V gene encodes CDR1 GTSNPN and CDR2 SVGIG (reference sequence). CDR3 length equals 20 residues. The CDR3 is CAWSENPPGHRKGRNTEAFF. DNA for the CDR3: TGTGCCTGGAGTGAGAATCCACCGGGACACCGAAAGGGGCGGAACACTGAAGCTTTCTTT.

The chain employs TRBV28 and TRBJ2-1; 7 nucleotides align to TRBD2. The length of the CDR3 is 13 residues. Germline V CDR1 and CDR2: MDHEN, SYDVKM. After removal of 5 bases from V and 5 bases from J, the junction contained 3 bases not matched to a gene. The CDR3 nucleotides read TGTGCCAGCAGTCCCGGGAGGAACAATGAGCAGTTCTTC. Protein: CASSPGRNNEQFF.

This chain connects TRBV5-1 to TRBJ2-7, with TRBD2 matching over 8 bases. CDR3 length: 14 amino acids. CDR1 is SGHRS and CDR2 is YFSETQ in the germline V gene. Losses at the gene ends were 5 bases for V and 2 bases for J; bases not matched to a gene: 6. The CDR3 here is CASSASGLTYEQYF. For the CDR3, the DNA is TGCGCCAGCAGTGCTAGCGGGCTTACCTACGAGCAGTACTTC.

This clone turned up a few times. The gene calls are TRBV19 and TRBJ1-2; 7 positions match TRBD1. The CDR3 has 13 amino acids. Per germline, CDR1 LNHDA and CDR2 SQIVND (reference sequence). With 5 bases clipped from V and 9 bases from J, the junction kept 9 bases outside the gene matches. CDR3: CASSFTRQGSYTF. The CDR3 DNA is TGTGCCAGTAGTTTCACCAGACAGGGCAGCTACACCTTC.

The chain couples TRBV27 to TRBJ1-1; no firm D call. Germline V gene lookup returns CDR1 MNHEY and CDR2 SMNVEV (reference sequence). The CDR3 length is 14 residues. Trimming stripped 5 bases from V and 5 bases from J, with 15 bases between. This CDR3 is CASSAWGGNTEAFF. The CDR3, as DNA: TGTGCCAGCAGTGCCTGGGGAGGGAATACTGAAGCTTTCTTT.

The chain joins TRBV6-1 to TRBJ1-4; D is uncertain. V lost 4 bases, J lost 0 bases, and 9 bases lay in between. The CDR3 length is 15 residues. Germline CDR1 is MNHNS and CDR2 is SASEGT. The CDR3, as DNA: TGTGCCAGCAGTGCCATAGGAGCAACTAATGAAAAACTGTTTTTT. Its translation: CASSAIGATNEKLFF.

This chain links TRBV9 with TRBJ2-2; 8 bases fit TRBD2. V dropped 5 bases and J dropped 6; count of bases not matched to a gene: 9. The germline gives CDR1 SGDLS, CDR2 YYNGEE. The CDR3 totals 15 residues. The CDR3 DNA reads as TGTGCCAGCAGGCCCCCGGTCGGGGGGGCCGGGGAGCTGTTTTTT. Its translation: CASRPPVGGAGELFF.